This TCR beta chain came from a study of shared clonotypes between healthy human individuals. The wider study: Each donor's CD4 naive and CD4 memory cells filled three plates apiece, CD8 naive two, and CD8 memory one.

The assay ran at deep level. Assay used: immunoSEQ multiplex PCR; TCRdb lists only in-frame clones, some missing. The sample lists roughly 720,000 clones, around 90% occurring once. CD8 memory pooled CD45RO+ cells and CCR7-negative CD45RA+ TemRA cells. Study observations and caveats: Generally, naive subsets came out with larger estimated richness than memory subsets.

Comments on this clone: Its antigen is unidentified.

From germline, CDR1 is SGHKS and CDR2 YYEKEE (reference sequence). Trimming stripped 4 bases from V and 7 bases from J, with 12 bases between. CDR3 length: 13 residues. This receptor was taken from a man younger than 35 in good health. Some clones in this sample may be carry-over from other donors' samples. The chain couples TRBV5-5 to TRBJ1-5, with D hard to call. Sequencing was carried out using memory CD8+ T cells from PBMCs. Stated subset: CD45RO+ cells pooled with CCR7-negative TemRA cells. CDR3 bases: TGTGCCAGCAGCCAACTGGATGGGCAGCCCCAGCATTTT. This encodes CASSQLDGQPQHF.